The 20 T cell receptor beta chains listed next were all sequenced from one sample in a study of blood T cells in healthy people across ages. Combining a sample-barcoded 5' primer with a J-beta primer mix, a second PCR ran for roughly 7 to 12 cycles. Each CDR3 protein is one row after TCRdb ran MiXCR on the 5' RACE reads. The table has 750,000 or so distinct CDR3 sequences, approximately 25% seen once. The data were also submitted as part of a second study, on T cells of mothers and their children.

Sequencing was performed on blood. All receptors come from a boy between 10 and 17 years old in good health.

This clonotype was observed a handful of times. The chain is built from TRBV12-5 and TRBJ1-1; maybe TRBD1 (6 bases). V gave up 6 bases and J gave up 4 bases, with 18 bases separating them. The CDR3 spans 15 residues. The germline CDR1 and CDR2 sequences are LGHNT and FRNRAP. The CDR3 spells CASGWEGGSSTEAFF. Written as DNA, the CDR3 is TGTGCTAGTGGCTGGGAGGGGGGTTCGAGCACTGAAGCTTTCTTT.

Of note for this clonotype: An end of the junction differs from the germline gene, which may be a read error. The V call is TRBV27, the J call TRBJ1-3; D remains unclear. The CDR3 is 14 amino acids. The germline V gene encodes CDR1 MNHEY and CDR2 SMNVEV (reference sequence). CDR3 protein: CASSLTQYGSTIYF. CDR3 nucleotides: TGTGCCAGCAGTTTGACTCAATACGGAAGCACCATATATTTT.

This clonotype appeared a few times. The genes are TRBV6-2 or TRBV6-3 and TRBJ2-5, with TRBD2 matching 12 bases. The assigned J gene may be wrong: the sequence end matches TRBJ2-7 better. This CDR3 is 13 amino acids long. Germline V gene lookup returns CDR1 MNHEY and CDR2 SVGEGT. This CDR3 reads CASGLAGLNEQYF. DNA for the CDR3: TGTGCCAGCGGACTAGCGGGGCTGAACGAGCAGTACTTC.

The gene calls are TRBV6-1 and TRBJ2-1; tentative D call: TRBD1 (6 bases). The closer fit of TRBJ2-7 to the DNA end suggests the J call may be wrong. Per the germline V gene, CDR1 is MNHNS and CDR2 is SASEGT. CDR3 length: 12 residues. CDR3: CASIEQGYEQYF. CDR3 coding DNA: TGTGCCAGCATAGAACAGGGCTACGAGCAGTACTTC.

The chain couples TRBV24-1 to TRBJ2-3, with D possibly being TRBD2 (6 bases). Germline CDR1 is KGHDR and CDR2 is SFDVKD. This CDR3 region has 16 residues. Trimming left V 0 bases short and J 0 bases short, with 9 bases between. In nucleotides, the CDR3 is TGTGCCACCAGTGATTTGTCGGCGGGGAGCACAGATACGCAGTATTTT. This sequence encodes CATSDLSAGSTDTQYF.

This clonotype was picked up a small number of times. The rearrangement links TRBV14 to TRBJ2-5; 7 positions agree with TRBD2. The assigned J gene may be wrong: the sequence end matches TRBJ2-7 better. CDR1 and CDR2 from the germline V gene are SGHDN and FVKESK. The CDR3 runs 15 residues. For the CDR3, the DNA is TGTGCCAGCAGCCAAGCTTACGGGAGGACCTACGAGCAGTACTTC. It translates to CASSQAYGRTYEQYF.

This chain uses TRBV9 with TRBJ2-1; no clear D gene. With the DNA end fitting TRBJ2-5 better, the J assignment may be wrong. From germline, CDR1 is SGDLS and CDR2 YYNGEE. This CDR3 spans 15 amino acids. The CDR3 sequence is CASSVDRMVGETQYF. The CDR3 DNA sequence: TGTGCCAGCAGCGTAGACAGAATGGTGGGGGAGACCCAGTACTTC.

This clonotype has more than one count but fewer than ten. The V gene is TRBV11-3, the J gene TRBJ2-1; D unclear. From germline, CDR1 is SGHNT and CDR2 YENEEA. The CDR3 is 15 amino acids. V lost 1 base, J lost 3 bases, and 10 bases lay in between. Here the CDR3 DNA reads TGTGCCAGCAGCTTAGGGACCTCCAACTACAATGAGCAGTTCTTC. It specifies CASSLGTSNYNEQFF.

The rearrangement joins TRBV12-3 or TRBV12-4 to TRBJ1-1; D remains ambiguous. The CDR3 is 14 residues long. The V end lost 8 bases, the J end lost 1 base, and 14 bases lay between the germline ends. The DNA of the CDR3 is TGTGCCAGCGGCCCCCGGGTCCAGAACACTGAAGCTTTCTTT. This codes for CASGPRVQNTEAFF.

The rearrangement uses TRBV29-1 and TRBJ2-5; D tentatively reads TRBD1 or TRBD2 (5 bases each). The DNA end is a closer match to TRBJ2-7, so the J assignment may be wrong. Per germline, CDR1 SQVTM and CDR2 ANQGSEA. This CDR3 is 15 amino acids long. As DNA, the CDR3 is TGCAGCGTTGAAGATGGCTTACTAGGGGCTAACGAGCAGTACTTC. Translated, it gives CSVEDGLLGANEQYF.

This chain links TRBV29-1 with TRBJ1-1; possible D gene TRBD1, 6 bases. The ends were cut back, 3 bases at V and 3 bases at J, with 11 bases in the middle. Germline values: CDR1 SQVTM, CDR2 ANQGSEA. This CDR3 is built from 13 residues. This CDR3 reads CSVERGQDTEAFF. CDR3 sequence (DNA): TGCAGCGTTGAGCGGGGGCAGGACACTGAAGCTTTCTTT.

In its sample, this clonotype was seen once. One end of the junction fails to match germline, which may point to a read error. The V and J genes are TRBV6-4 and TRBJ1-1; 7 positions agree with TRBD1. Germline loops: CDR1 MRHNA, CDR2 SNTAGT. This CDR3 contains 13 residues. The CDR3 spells CASRGTDYTGALF. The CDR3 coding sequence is TGTGCCAGCCGAGGGACAGATTACACTGGAGCTCTCTTT.

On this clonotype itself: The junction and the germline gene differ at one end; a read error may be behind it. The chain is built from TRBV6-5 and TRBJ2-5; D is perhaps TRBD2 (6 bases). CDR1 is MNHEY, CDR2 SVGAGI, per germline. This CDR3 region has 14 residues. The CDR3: CANSEDYSQETQYF. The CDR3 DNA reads TGTGCCAACAGTGAGGACTATTCCCAAGAGACCCAGTACTTC.

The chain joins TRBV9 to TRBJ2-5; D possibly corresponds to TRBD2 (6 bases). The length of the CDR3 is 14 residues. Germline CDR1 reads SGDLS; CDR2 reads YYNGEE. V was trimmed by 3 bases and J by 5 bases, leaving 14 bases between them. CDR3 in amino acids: CASSAWTTGETQYF. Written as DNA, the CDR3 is TGTGCCAGCAGCGCGTGGACTACGGGGGAGACCCAGTACTTC.

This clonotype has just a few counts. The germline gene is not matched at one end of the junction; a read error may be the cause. CDR3 nucleotide sequence: TGTGCTAGCAGCCGGCGACTAGCGGTGGAGCAAGAGACCCAGTACTTC. Its translation is CASSRRLAVEQETQYF. The rearrangement joins TRBV7-7 to TRBJ2-5; 9 bases line up with TRBD2. This CDR3 region has 16 residues. Looked up from germline, CDR1 is SSHAT and CDR2 is FNYEAQ (reference sequence).

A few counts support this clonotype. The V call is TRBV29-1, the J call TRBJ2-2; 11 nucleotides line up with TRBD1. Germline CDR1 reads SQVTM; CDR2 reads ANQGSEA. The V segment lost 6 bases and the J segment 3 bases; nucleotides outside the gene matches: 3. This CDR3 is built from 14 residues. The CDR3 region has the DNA TGCAGCGTGGACAGGGGGCTGGACACCGGGGAGCTGTTTTTT. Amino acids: CSVDRGLDTGELFF.

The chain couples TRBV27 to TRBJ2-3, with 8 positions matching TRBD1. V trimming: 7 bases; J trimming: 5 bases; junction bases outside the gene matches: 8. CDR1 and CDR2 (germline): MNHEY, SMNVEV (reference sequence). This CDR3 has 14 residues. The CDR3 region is CASMETGDRDTQYF. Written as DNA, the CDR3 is TGTGCCAGCATGGAGACAGGGGATAGAGATACGCAGTATTTT.

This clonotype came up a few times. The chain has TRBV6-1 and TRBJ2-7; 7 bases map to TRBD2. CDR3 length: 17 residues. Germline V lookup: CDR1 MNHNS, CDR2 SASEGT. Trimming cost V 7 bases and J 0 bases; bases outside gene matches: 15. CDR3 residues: CASTYAGLKSSSYEQYF. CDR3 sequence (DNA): TGTGCCAGCACCTACGCGGGACTAAAATCGAGCTCCTACGAGCAGTACTTC.

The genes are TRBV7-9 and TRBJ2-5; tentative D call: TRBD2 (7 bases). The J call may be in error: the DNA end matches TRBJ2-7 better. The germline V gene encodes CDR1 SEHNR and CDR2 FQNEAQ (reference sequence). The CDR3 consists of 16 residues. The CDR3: CASSLAGGTILYEQYF. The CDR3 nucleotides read TGTGCCAGCAGCTTAGCGGGAGGGACAATCCTCTACGAGCAGTACTTC.

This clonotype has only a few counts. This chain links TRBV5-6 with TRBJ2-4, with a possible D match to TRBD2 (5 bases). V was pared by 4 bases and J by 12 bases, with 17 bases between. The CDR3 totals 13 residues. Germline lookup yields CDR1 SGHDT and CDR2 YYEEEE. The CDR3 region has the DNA TGTGCCAGCAGCCTTGAGGGAAGAGGAGGTCAGTACTTC. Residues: CASSLEGRGGQYF.